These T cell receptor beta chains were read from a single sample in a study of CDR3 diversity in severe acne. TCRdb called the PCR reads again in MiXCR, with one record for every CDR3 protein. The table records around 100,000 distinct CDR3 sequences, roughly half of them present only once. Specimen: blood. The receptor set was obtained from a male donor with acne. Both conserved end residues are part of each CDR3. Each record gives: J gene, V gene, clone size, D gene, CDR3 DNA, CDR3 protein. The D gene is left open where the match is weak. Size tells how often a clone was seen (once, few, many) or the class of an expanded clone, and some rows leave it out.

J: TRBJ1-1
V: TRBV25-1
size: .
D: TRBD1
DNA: TGTGCCAGCAGCCTCGACAGGGGGAGGACTGAAGCTTTCTTT
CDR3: CASSLDRGRTEAFF

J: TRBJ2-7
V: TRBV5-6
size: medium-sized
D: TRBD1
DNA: TGTGCCAGCAGCCCGAGGGACAGAATCTACGAGCAGTACTTC
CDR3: CASSPRDRIYEQYF

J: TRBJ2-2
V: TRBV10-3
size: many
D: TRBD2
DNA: TGTGCCATCAGTGAGTCGAGTAGCGGGGGCCCCTGGGCCGGGGAGCTGTTTTTT
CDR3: CAISESSSGGPWAGELFF

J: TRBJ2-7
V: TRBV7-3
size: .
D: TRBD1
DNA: TGTGCCAGCAGCCCGTCCGGGACAGCCTTTGAGGCCCAGTACTTC
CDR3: CASSPSGTAFEAQYF

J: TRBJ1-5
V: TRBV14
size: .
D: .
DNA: TGTGCCAGCAGCCAAACCGGGTACGATCAGCCCCAGCATTTT
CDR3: CASSQTGYDQPQHF

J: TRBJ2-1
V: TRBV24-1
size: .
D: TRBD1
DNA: TGTGCCACCAGTGACACGGGGACAGCCAATGAGCAGTTCTTC
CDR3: CATSDTGTANEQFF

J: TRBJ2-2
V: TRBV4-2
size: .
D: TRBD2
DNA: TGTGCCAGCAGCCCCCCCCTCGAGGTAGCGGGGACCGGGGAGCTGTTTTTT
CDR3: CASSPPLEVAGTGELFF

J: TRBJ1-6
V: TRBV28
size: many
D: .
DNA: TGTGCCAGCAGTTTAGTTTCTAGTTCACCCCTCCACTTT
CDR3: CASSLVSSSPLHF

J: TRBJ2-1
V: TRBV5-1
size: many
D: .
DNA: TGCGCCAGCAGCTTGGGTGCCCAGGATGAGCAGTTCTTC
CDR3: CASSLGAQDEQFF

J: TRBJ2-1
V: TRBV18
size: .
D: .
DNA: TGTGCCAGCTCACCCTCCGCGGGACTGGGGCACAATGAGCAGTTCTTC
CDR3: CASSPSAGLGHNEQFF

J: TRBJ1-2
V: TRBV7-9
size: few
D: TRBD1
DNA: TGTGCCAGCAGCAGCTTAACAGGGGACTATGGCTACACCTTC
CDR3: CASSSLTGDYGYTF

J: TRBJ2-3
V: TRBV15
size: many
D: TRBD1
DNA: TGTGCCACCAGCAGAAGGACAGGGGGCCACCTCACAGATACGCAGTATTTT
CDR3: CATSRRTGGHLTDTQYF

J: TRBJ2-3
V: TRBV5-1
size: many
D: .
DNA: TGCGCCAGCAGCTTGGTCTTAGCGGGCACAGATACGCAGTATTTT
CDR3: CASSLVLAGTDTQYF

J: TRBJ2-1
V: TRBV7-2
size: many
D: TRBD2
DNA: TGTGCCAGCAGCTTAGGGGTCCGGCGACTAGCTCTAGTGACCTACAATGAGCAGTTCTTC
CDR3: CASSLGVRRLALVTYNEQFF

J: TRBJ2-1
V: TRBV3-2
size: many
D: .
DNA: TGTGCCAGCAGCCAAAGATCAACAGGGACAGGGGGTTACAATGAGCAGTTCTTC
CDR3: CASSQRSTGTGGYNEQFF

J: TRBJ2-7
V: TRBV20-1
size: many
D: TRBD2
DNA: TGCAGTGCTAGGCCTAGCGGGAGGGCCGGGGAGCAGTACTTC
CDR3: CSARPSGRAGEQYF

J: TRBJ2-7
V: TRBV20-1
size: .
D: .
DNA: TGCAGTGCTAGACCGGGGGTGACCTACGAGCAGTACTTC
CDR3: CSARPGVTYEQYF

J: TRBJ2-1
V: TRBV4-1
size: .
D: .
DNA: TGCGCCAGCAGCCAAGAACCAGCGGGCTACAATGAGCAGTTCTTC
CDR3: CASSQEPAGYNEQFF

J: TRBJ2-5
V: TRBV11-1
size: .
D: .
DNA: TGTGCCAGCAGCCCCTGGGTACACAGGGCCGAAGAGACCCAGTACTTC
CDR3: CASSPWVHRAEETQYF

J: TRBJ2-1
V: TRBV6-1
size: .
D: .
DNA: TGTGCCAGCAGTGGGGGCGGAATCTACAATGAGCAGCTCTTC
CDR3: CASSGGGIYNEQLF

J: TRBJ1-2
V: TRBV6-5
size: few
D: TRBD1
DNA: TGTGCCAGCAGTTACTCCCTCGGGACAGGGGGCGCGGGCTACACCTTC
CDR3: CASSYSLGTGGAGYTF

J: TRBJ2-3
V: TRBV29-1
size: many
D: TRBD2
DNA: TGCAGCGTTGGGTGGACTAGCGGGAGGTGGGATACGCAGTATTTT
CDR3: CSVGWTSGRWDTQYF

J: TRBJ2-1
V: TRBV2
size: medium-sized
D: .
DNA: TGTGCCAGCAGTGAGAGGTTTCAGGGTTTCCTTCATGAGCAGTTCTTC
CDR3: CASSERFQGFLHEQFF